These 17 T cell receptor beta chains originate from one sample sequenced in a study of T cells in Graves' hyperthyroidism and ophthalmopathy. Using RNA transcripts as the source, TCR beta CDR3 regions were amplified. The HTBI primer set was used in a first-round RT-PCR of the TCR CDR3. In TCRdb, the multiplex PCR reads were re-called with MiXCR into one record per CDR3 protein. This sample has around 300,000 distinct CDR3 sequences, with about 15% found just once. Sample: blood. The receptors come from a woman aged 25 to 39 with Graves' hyperthyroidism.

Many counts were recorded for this clonotype. The genes are TRBV12-3 or TRBV12-4 and TRBJ2-1, with TRBD2 as a possible D gene (7 bases). CDR3 length equals 13 residues. The V end lost 3 bases, the J end lost 9 bases, and 12 bases lay between the germline ends. This CDR3 is CASSFRGAGEQFF. DNA of the CDR3: TGTGCCAGCAGTTTTCGGGGGGCGGGTGAGCAGTTCTTC.

This clonotype was recorded many times. This rearrangement joins TRBV5-1 to TRBJ2-7; a possible D gene is TRBD2 (6 bases). V shed 4 bases and J shed 2 bases, with 16 bases lying between them. This CDR3 has 15 amino acids. Germline CDR1 and CDR2: SGHRS and YFSETQ. The CDR3 bases are TGCGCCAGCAGCACGTTCCCGGGGGTGACCTACGAGCAGTACTTC. Encoded protein: CASSTFPGVTYEQYF.

Concerning this clonotype itself: A much larger clone differs by one base, so this may be a read error. The CDR3 carries no conserved terminal phenylalanine or tryptophan, so it likely arises from a read error. The rearrangement links TRBV7-9 to TRBJ2-2, with TRBD2 matching over 7 bases. This CDR3 has 15 amino acids. Looked up from germline, CDR1 is SEHNR and CDR2 is FQNEAQ (reference sequence). Germline trimming cut 6 bases from V and 2 bases from J; bases unmatched to any gene: 6. CDR3 region: CASRDPGLNTGELFV. For the CDR3, the DNA is TGTGCCAGCAGGGACCCGGGACTAAACACCGGGGAGCTGTTTGTT.

This chain joins TRBV11-1 and TRBJ1-4, with TRBD1 as a possible D gene (6 bases). CDR1 and CDR2 (germline): SGHAT, FQDESV (reference sequence). This CDR3 region has 14 residues. V was pared by 2 bases and J by 5 bases, with 9 bases between. DNA for the CDR3: TGTGCCAGCAGCTTATCCGACAGGAATGAAAAACTGTTTTTT. This codes for CASSLSDRNEKLFF.

This clonotype has ten or more counts. This chain links TRBV28 with TRBJ1-2; D is undetermined. Germline assignment: CDR1 MDHEN and CDR2 SYDVKM. The CDR3 consists of 15 residues. V was cut by 3 bases and J by 0 bases, with 11 bases left in between. The CDR3 reads CASSFPDAANYGYTF. Here the CDR3 DNA reads TGTGCCAGCAGTTTCCCCGACGCAGCTAACTATGGCTACACCTTC.

The sample holds many counts of this clonotype. This chain uses TRBV2 with TRBJ2-7; TRBD1 matches at 8 bases. V dropped 2 bases and J dropped 4; count of bases not matched to a gene: 4. From germline, CDR1 is SNHLY and CDR2 FYNNEI. The CDR3 length is 14 residues. The CDR3 loop reads CASSEITGGYEQYF. CDR3 DNA sequence: TGTGCCAGCAGTGAAATTACAGGGGGTTACGAGCAGTACTTC.

This chain uses TRBV19 with TRBJ1-5, with 9 bases that match TRBD1. Looked up from germline, CDR1 is LNHDA and CDR2 is SQIVND (reference sequence). The V gene end was trimmed by 0 bases and the J gene end by 10 bases; junction bases not matched to a gene: 10. CDR3 length: 16 residues. The CDR3 spells CASSIDEGTGSFPQHF. The CDR3 region has the DNA TGTGCCAGTAGTATAGATGAAGGGACAGGGTCATTTCCCCAGCATTTT. Full variable domain (remainder filled in from reference TRBV19 and TRBJ1-5): DGGITQSPKYLFRKEGQNVTLSCEQNLNHDAMYWYRQDPGQGLRLIYYSQIVNDFQKGDIAEGYSVSREKKESFPLTVTSAQKNPTAFYLCASSIDEGTGSFPQHFGDGTRLSIL.

Comment on this clonotype: Compared with germline, one end of the junction differs, possibly owing to a read error. The CDR3 region has the DNA TGTGCCAGCAGCTTGGTCGGGGACAGGGGGGAAAGACTGTTTTTT. Protein sequence: CASSLVGDRGERLFF. J is TRBJ1-4 and V is TRBV5-5; 11 positions match TRBD1. The germline CDR1 and CDR2 sequences are SGHKS and YYEKEE (reference sequence). CDR3 length equals 15 residues.

This clonotype was counted a few times. The chain links TRBV6-1 to TRBJ1-5, with D unclear. The CDR3 sequence is 13 residues long. Looked up from germline, CDR1 is MNHNS and CDR2 is SASEGT. Trimming took off 5 bases at V and 4 bases at J, with 9 bases between the two ends. The CDR3 loop is CASSFRSNQPQHF. Here the CDR3 DNA reads TGTGCCAGCAGTTTCAGGAGTAATCAGCCCCAGCATTTT.

This clonotype was observed many times. The chain links TRBV15 to TRBJ2-5; the D is unclear. The CDR3 totals 12 residues. Germline lookup yields CDR1 LNHNV and CDR2 YYDKDF (reference sequence). V was pared by 0 bases and J by 5 bases, with 4 bases between. The CDR3 is CATSRDGETQYF. CDR3 nucleotide sequence: TGTGCCACCAGCAGAGATGGGGAGACCCAGTACTTC.

The V call is TRBV6-2 or TRBV6-3, the J call TRBJ2-1; 7 nucleotides agree with TRBD2. Losses at the gene ends were 8 bases for V and 0 bases for J; bases not matched to a gene: 16. The germline V gene encodes CDR1 MNHEY and CDR2 SVGEGT. The CDR3 contains 18 residues. Here the CDR3 DNA reads TGTGCCAGCGCGGGTAGGGACTATCAAACGGGCTCCTACAATGAGCAGTTCTTC. As protein: CASAGRDYQTGSYNEQFF.

The sample holds many counts of this clonotype. The chain couples TRBV29-1 to TRBJ2-1, with 11 bases lining up with TRBD2. This CDR3 contains 15 residues. V trimming: 2 bases; J trimming: 3 bases; junction bases outside the gene matches: 3. CDR1 is SQVTM and CDR2 is ANQGSEA in the germline V gene. Here the CDR3 reads CSVERGTSGYNEQFF. DNA of the CDR3: TGCAGCGTTGAACGTGGGACTAGCGGCTACAATGAGCAGTTCTTC.

This clonotype showed up many times. The chain recombines TRBV2 with TRBJ1-2; D perhaps matches TRBD1 (5 bases). Trimming removed 7 bases from V and 2 bases from J, with 11 bases in between. Germline V CDR1 and CDR2: SNHLY, FYNNEI. CDR3 length equals 13 residues. CDR3 protein: CASKDGQNYGYTF. CDR3 bases: TGTGCCAGCAAGGACGGACAAAACTATGGCTACACCTTC.

The sample holds many counts of this clonotype. The chain has TRBV2 and TRBJ2-7; a weak D match, TRBD1 (6 bases). Germline V gives CDR1 SNHLY, CDR2 FYNNEI. V was clipped by 4 bases and J by 6 bases, with 16 bases between them. The CDR3 loop spans 14 amino acids. CDR3 sequence reads: CASSGDGTNFEQYF. The CDR3, as DNA: TGTGCCAGCAGTGGGGACGGGACAAACTTCGAGCAGTACTTC.

The chain recombines TRBV2 with TRBJ2-5; D is ambiguous. Germline V gives CDR1 SNHLY, CDR2 FYNNEI. Between the trimmed V and J ends, which lost 0 bases and 2 bases, there was a span of 7 bases. The length of the CDR3 is 14 residues. CDR3: CASSEAPGQETQYF. In DNA, the CDR3 is TGTGCCAGCAGTGAAGCACCGGGTCAAGAGACCCAGTACTTC.

The CDR3: CASSLDLRFGEQYF. The CDR3 DNA sequence: TGCGCCAGCAGCTTGGATTTAAGGTTCGGCGAGCAGTACTTC. V gene TRBV5-1 combines with J gene TRBJ2-7; D is unclear. The length of the CDR3 is 14 residues. The germline V gene encodes CDR1 SGHRS and CDR2 YFSETQ. V gave up 0 bases and J gave up 6 bases, with 13 bases separating them.

The chain combines TRBV20-1 with TRBJ1-5, with D maybe TRBD1 (5 bases). Germline V gene lookup returns CDR1 DFQATT and CDR2 SNEGSKA (reference sequence). This CDR3 has 13 residues. V lost 6 bases, J lost 7 bases, and 16 bases lay in between. Here the CDR3 DNA reads TGCAGTGCGCGGCCTAGGGGCAGGCAGCCCCAGCATTTT. It is translated as CSARPRGRQPQHF.